The present entry profiles one T cell receptor beta chain with its context. Antigen specificity is unknown. This record belongs to a study of vaccination effects on CD4 cells after COVID-19. Researchers isolated CD4+ T cells once ten to eleven days of culture had elapsed. Participants received two doses of either the BNT162b2 or mRNA-1273 vaccine. All vaccine recipients tested negative for nucleocapsid antibodies and had never contracted SARS-CoV-2 infection. The method was immunoSEQ multiplex PCR; TCRdb's version includes in-frame clones alone and lacks a portion of them. Of 30,000 to 35,000 clones in the sample, around 74% were seen once. J lost 4 bases, V lost 4 bases, and 7 bases had no gene match. Germline V CDR1 and CDR2: MNHNS, SASEGT. The CDR3 runs 16 residues.

The chain couples TRBV6-1 to TRBJ2-5; 12 bases line up with TRBD2. This TCR was sampled from a human donor who received a COVID-19 vaccine. The sequencing used CD4+ T cells from PBMCs cultured without peptide, collected after COVID-19 vaccination. CDR3 sequence reads: CASSANLAGGRETQYF. The CDR3, as DNA: TGTGCCAGCAGTGCTAACCTAGCGGGGGGGCGAGAGACCCAGTACTTC.